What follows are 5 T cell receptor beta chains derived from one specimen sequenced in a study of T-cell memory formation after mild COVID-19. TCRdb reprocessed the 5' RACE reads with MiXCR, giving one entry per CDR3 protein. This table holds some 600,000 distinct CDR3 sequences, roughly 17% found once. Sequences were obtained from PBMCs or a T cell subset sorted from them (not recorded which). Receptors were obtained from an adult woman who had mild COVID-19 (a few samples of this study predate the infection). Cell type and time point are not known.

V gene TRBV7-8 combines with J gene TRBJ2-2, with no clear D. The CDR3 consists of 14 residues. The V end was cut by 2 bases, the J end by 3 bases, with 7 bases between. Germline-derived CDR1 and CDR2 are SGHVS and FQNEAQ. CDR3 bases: TGTGCCAGCAGCTTAAAGGCGGACACCGGGGAGCTGTTTTTT. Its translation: CASSLKADTGELFF.

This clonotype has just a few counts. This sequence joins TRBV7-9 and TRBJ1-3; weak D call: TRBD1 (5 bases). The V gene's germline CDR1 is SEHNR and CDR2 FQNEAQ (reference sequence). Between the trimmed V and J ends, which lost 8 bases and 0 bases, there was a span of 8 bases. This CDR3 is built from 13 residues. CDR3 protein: CASRDYSGNTIYF. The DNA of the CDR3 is TGTGCCAGCCGGGACTACTCTGGAAACACCATATATTTT.

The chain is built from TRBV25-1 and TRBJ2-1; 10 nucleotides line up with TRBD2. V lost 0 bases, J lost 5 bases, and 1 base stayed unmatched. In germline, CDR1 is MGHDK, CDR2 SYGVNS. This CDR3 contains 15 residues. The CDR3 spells CASSEYGLADNEQFF. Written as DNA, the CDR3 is TGTGCCAGCAGTGAATATGGACTAGCGGACAATGAGCAGTTCTTC.

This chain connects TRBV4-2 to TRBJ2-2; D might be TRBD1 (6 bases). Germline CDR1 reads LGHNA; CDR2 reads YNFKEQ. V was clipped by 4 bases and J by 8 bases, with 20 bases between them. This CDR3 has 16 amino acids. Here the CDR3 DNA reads TGTGCCAGCAGCCCATTGTCTGGGGGCCCTCTAGGGGAGCTGTTTTTT. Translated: CASSPLSGGPLGELFF.

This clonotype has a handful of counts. The CDR3 DNA sequence: TGCGCCAGCAGCTTTTCCAGCGGGGGGGAAGAGACCCAGTACTTC. This codes for CASSFSSGGEETQYF. This sequence joins TRBV5-1 and TRBJ2-5, with 10 bases that match TRBD2. CDR1 SGHRS and CDR2 YFSETQ come from the germline V gene. CDR3 length: 15 residues. Trimming took 2 bases from V and 3 from J; bases not matched to a gene: 4.